A selection of T cell receptor beta chains follows, all from one sample in a study of blood T cells in healthy people across ages. TCRdb ran MiXCR on the 5' RACE reads and lists one entry per CDR3 protein. The sample records around 990,000 distinct CDR3 sequences, 35% to 40% being singletons. The sample comprised blood. These TCRs come from a man aged 18-30 years in good health. CDR3s include the opening cysteine and the closing phenylalanine or tryptophan. A D gene is named only where the DNA matches it firmly. Part of the rows lack a size; the others show once, few, many or a class for expanded clones.

J gene	clone size	V gene	D gene	CDR3 protein	CDR3 DNA
TRBJ1-5	.	TRBV7-2	.	CASSLEAGIQPQHF	TGTGCCAGCAGCTTAGAGGCAGGGATCCAGCCCCAGCATTTT
TRBJ2-1	.	TRBV6-6	.	CASTLRVAPYNEQFF	TGTGCCAGCACTTTACGAGTAGCCCCCTACAATGAGCAGTTCTTC
TRBJ2-3	few	TRBV9	.	CASSAIPDTQYF	TGTGCCAGCAGCGCCATCCCAGATACGCAGTATTTT
TRBJ2-1	few	TRBV27	TRBD2	CASSLSSVGGSYNEQFF	TGTGCCAGCAGTTTATCGAGCGTGGGGGGGTCGTACAATGAGCAGTTCTTC
TRBJ2-5	.	TRBV28	TRBD1	CASSPSQGAGETQYF	TGTGCCAGCAGTCCCTCACAGGGGGCAGGGGAGACCCAGTACTTC
TRBJ1-1	.	TRBV4-2	.	CASTQKRFRGTEAFF	TGTGCCAGCACCCAGAAGCGGTTCAGGGGAACTGAAGCTTTCTTT
TRBJ1-2	.	TRBV12-5	.	CASGLVLNKAEVYGYTF	TGTGCTAGTGGTTTGGTACTCAACAAGGCGGAGGTCTATGGCTACACCTTC
TRBJ1-4	.	TRBV29-1	.	CSACGPTNEKLFF	TGCAGCGCCTGCGGGCCAACTAATGAAAAACTGTTTTTT
TRBJ1-1	few	TRBV6-1	TRBD1	CASRDTGGDTEAFF	TGTGCCAGCAGAGATACAGGGGGGGACACTGAAGCTTTCTTT
TRBJ1-6	.	TRBV7-9	.	CASSSPGWGGDSPLHF	TGTGCCAGCAGCTCCCCTGGGTGGGGGGGCGATTCACCCCTCCACTTT
TRBJ1-2	.	TRBV7-2	.	CASSLIYTLNSDYGYTF	TGTGCCAGCAGCTTAATCTACACGTTGAACAGCGACTATGGCTACACCTTC
TRBJ2-1	.	TRBV4-3	TRBD2	CASSQGGLALDEQFF	TGCGCCAGCAGCCAGGGGGGACTAGCGCTGGATGAGCAGTTCTTC
TRBJ2-1	.	TRBV20-1	TRBD2	CSAPTLAGAINEQFF	TGCAGTGCGCCCACCTTAGCGGGGGCCATCAATGAGCAGTTCTTC
TRBJ2-5	.	TRBV20-1	.	CSARDWQGGNEQYF	TGCAGTGCTAGAGATTGGCAGGGCGGAAATGAGCAGTACTTC
TRBJ1-5	.	TRBV6-2/TRBV6-3	TRBD1	CASSHRGINQPQHF	TGTGCCAGCAGTCACAGGGGAATCAATCAGCCCCAGCATTTT
TRBJ1-1	.	TRBV27	.	CASRRGLTGPTGTEAFF	TGTGCCAGCAGGCGGGGCCTAACAGGGCCTACCGGGACTGAAGCTTTCTTT
TRBJ2-6	few	TRBV5-5	.	CASRPAGANVLTF	TGTGCCAGCCGTCCCGCCGGGGCCAACGTCCTGACTTTC
TRBJ1-6	.	TRBV6-1	.	CASSEVRDSPLHF	TGTGCCAGCAGTGAGGTCCGGGATTCACCCCTCCACTTT
TRBJ1-4	.	TRBV6-5	.	CASSSLGLRNEKLFF	TGTGCCAGCAGTTCACTGGGCCTACGAAACGAAAAACTGTTTTTT
TRBJ2-1	many	TRBV10-3	.	CAISEMDGARNEQFF	TGTGCCATCAGTGAGATGGACGGGGCTAGGAATGAGCAGTTCTTC
TRBJ1-1	.	TRBV29-1	TRBD1	CSVRQGVGTEAFF	TGCAGCGTTCGACAGGGCGTGGGGACTGAAGCTTTCTTT
TRBJ2-5	.	TRBV2	.	CASSDQTQETQYF	TGTGCCAGCAGTGATCAGACCCAAGAGACCCAGTACTTC
TRBJ2-5	few	TRBV6-5	TRBD1	CASMGQGLGQYF	TGTGCCAGCATGGGACAGGGATTGGGGCAGTACTTC
TRBJ2-3	.	TRBV4-3	TRBD2	CASSQDPTGGTQYF	TGCGCCAGCAGCCAAGATCCAACGGGGGGTACGCAGTATTTT
TRBJ2-3	.	TRBV20-1	TRBD2	CSARATSREGPTDTQYF	TGCAGTGCTAGGGCGACTAGCAGGGAGGGCCCCACAGATACGCAGTATTTT
TRBJ2-5	few	TRBV29-1	TRBD1	CSVTQGEETQYF	TGCAGCGTTACCCAGGGGGAGGAGACCCAGTACTTC
TRBJ2-3	.	TRBV28	.	CASSFAEGTQYF	TGTGCCAGCAGTTTCGCGGAGGGGACGCAGTATTTT
TRBJ2-1	.	TRBV6-2/TRBV6-3	TRBD1	CASSPTYPGQAGNEQFF	TGTGCCAGCAGCCCCACATATCCGGGACAGGCGGGCAATGAGCAGTTCTTC
TRBJ2-5	many	TRBV4-3	.	CASSQGSRETQYF	TGCGCCAGCAGCCAAGGATCCCGGGAGACCCAGTACTTC
TRBJ1-1	.	TRBV6-6	.	CASSYGGMDTEAFF	TGTGCCAGCAGTTACGGGGGGATGGACACTGAAGCTTTCTTT
TRBJ2-7	.	TRBV7-2	.	CASSLAGGLYEQYF	TGTGCCAGCAGCTTAGCAGGAGGGCTCTACGAGCAGTACTTC
TRBJ1-2	.	TRBV6-1	.	CASSEALRQPTNYGYTF	TGTGCCAGCAGTGAAGCGCTTCGGCAGCCTACTAACTATGGCTACACCTTC
TRBJ2-2	.	TRBV12-3/TRBV12-4	TRBD1	CASSFLQGYTRELFF	TGTGCCAGCAGTTTCCTACAGGGGTACACCAGGGAGCTGTTTTTT
TRBJ2-1	few	TRBV5-1	.	CASSLRQYYNEQFF	TGCGCCAGCAGCTTGAGACAGTACTACAATGAGCAGTTCTTC
TRBJ2-7	few	TRBV18	.	CASSPRGDSYEQYF	TGTGCCAGCTCACCACGCGGGGACTCCTACGAGCAGTACTTC
TRBJ2-3	few	TRBV7-8	.	CASSPILGPAHTRRVGNTQYF	TGTGCCAGCAGCCCTATTCTCGGTCCCGCTCACACTCGGAGGGTAGGGAATACGCAGTATTTT
TRBJ2-4	few	TRBV13	.	CASSFLGGGAKNIQYF	TGTGCCAGCAGCTTTCTAGGGGGGGGAGCCAAAAACATTCAGTACTTC
TRBJ1-6	.	TRBV7-2	.	CASSLATTGYSPLHF	TGTGCCAGCAGCTTAGCAACGACAGGATATTCACCCCTCCACTTT
TRBJ2-3	.	TRBV11-2	TRBD2	CASSPYERGGTDTQYF	TGTGCCAGCAGCCCATACGAGCGGGGGGGCACAGATACGCAGTATTTT
TRBJ1-5	.	TRBV2	.	CASRGWDQPQHF	TGTGCCAGCAGGGGGTGGGATCAGCCCCAGCATTTT
TRBJ1-4	few	TRBV20-1	TRBD1	CSARDLKQGVEKLFF	TGCAGTGCTAGAGATCTGAAACAGGGGGTTGAAAAACTGTTTTTT
TRBJ1-2	many	TRBV25-1	.	CASSETAGFGYTF	TGTGCCAGCAGTGAGACAGCGGGATTCGGCTACACCTTC
TRBJ2-3	.	TRBV12-3/TRBV12-4	TRBD2	CASSLSGGGGDTQYF	TGTGCCAGCAGTTTAAGCGGGGGGGGAGGAGATACGCAGTATTTT
TRBJ2-4	few	TRBV4-3	.	CASSQAGLEGNIQYF	TGCGCCAGCAGCCAAGCTGGACTTGAGGGAAACATTCAGTACTTC
TRBJ1-1	few	TRBV12-3/TRBV12-4	.	CASSWAVTEAFF	TGTGCCAGCAGTTGGGCAGTAACTGAAGCTTTCTTT
TRBJ1-1	.	TRBV12-3/TRBV12-4	.	CASSFGRSDITEAFF	TGTGCCAGCAGTTTTGGGCGGTCAGATATCACTGAAGCTTTCTTT
TRBJ1-2	few	TRBV10-3	.	CAISGRPGQPSNYGYTF	TGTGCCATCAGTGGTCGTCCCGGACAGCCTTCCAACTATGGCTACACCTTC
TRBJ2-7	.	TRBV6-6	.	CASSYSRAEISYEQYF	TGTGCCAGCAGTTACTCGAGGGCCGAGATCTCCTACGAGCAGTACTTC
TRBJ1-6	once	TRBV6-2/TRBV6-3	TRBD1	CASTSGQGNSPLHF	TGTGCCAGCACCTCGGGACAGGGAAATTCACCCCTCCACTTT
TRBJ2-3	.	TRBV5-1	TRBD2	CASSLRTSGEDTQYF	TGCGCCAGCAGCCTAAGGACTAGCGGGGAAGATACGCAGTATTTT
TRBJ2-1	many	TRBV4-3	TRBD2	CASSPRLAGGRNEQFF	TGCGCCAGCAGCCCAAGACTAGCGGGGGGGCGAAATGAGCAGTTCTTC